Included here is one T cell receptor (beta chain) sequence, with context. In this sample, this clonotype turned up many times. The specificity of this receptor is unknown. No base quality information exists; no much larger clone differs at one position. This sample stems from a study of T cells after yellow fever vaccination (dated by TCRdb to between 2017 and 2020). For the study in its entirety: The SMART-Seq v4 Ultra Low Input RNA kit was used to prepare libraries from fractions with low cell numbers. Two healthy male donors made up the cohort, one aged 18 to 30 years and the other aged 30 to 40 years. Blood samples were taken at several timepoints before and after primary and secondary immunization, and bulk PBMC replicates and cell subsets were isolated. To follow T-cell clones before and after both primary and booster YFV17D yellow fever vaccination, bulk TCR alpha and beta repertoires underwent longitudinal sequencing.

Relative to germline, V is 7 bases shorter and J is 8 bases shorter, with 12 bases between their ends. CDR1 and CDR2 are drawn from the germline V gene: SQVTM, ANQGSEA. The CDR3 goes from the cysteine to the phenylalanine over 11 residues. Just CDR3 DNA is preserved here, 33 bases in frame from base 1. The treatment or condition label for this specimen denotes: live attenuated yellow fever vaccine strain. Two biological replicates of bulk PBMCs were collected at each blood-draw timepoint. A standard Ficoll-Paque protocol was used to isolate PBMCs from peripheral blood. RNA was extracted with TriZol from bulk PBMCs, CD4 and CD8 fractions, and dextramer-positive and dextramer-negative fractions. Results and caveats for the whole study, not just this receptor: A small share of clonotypes was detected in both CD4 and CD8 compartments, with the overlap likely arising from convergent recombination. Because abundant contaminating clonotypes from the bulk population could be contained in FACS-sorted repertoires, computational filtering was required. Compared with the primary T-cell response, the secondary T-cell response was faster but weaker, reaching its peak on day 5 rather than on day 15. After the booster, most clones that had expanded after primary vaccination were detected again (roughly 96% of CD4 and 70% to 90% of CD8), suggesting broad maintenance of memory. Because only a couple of donors were included in the study, the extent to which the findings can be generalized is limited.

TCR cDNA was synthesized by 5'RACE template switching, which introduced a universal primer site and unique molecular identifiers. cDNA synthesis was primed from both the TCR alpha and TCR beta constant segments. Library amplification involved two PCR steps, and the second step added sample barcodes and sequencing adapters. Sequencing of libraries was performed on Illumina HiSeq 2500 (2x100 bp) or NovaSeq (2x150 bp). The source study handled its data this way. MIGEC handled demultiplexing of reads and collapsing into UMI consensus sequences, while MiXCR performed V(D)J alignment. Vaccine-responding clonotypes were identified with edgeR using replicate PBMC samples, with FDR below 0.01 and a log2 fold change above 5 up to day 15 being required. Bulk clonotypes were assigned CD4 or CD8 identity according to which sequenced CD4 or CD8 repertoire held them at higher abundance. TCRdb reprocessing: public reads trimmed at Q25 with fastp, clones called with MiXCR, in-frame beta chains kept. For every CDR3 protein sequence, its rows merge into one entry that carries the most common genes and DNA. The authors' filters were not applied to this entry. The sample profile shows hundreds of thousands of distinct CDR3 sequences; 6.2% of them were found once. 15% of the sample is in the top ten clones.

This receptor was taken from a man younger than 45 who received the YFV17D yellow fever vaccine. This chain is built from TRBV29-1 and TRBJ2-1; D gene: possibly TRBD2, on 5 matching bases. The specimen comprised PBMCs, sampled 5 days after the yellow fever booster vaccination. The CDR3 sequence is CSAGSSDEQFF. The DNA sequence reads TGCAGCGCGGGGTCCTCGGATGAGCAGTTCTTC.